Many counts were recorded for the clone carrying this T cell receptor (beta chain). No antigen is known for it. The CDR3 regions of TCR beta were amplified from RNA transcripts. An initial round of RT-PCR targeting the TCR CDR3 relied on the HTBI primer set. TCRdb fed the multiplex PCR reads into MiXCR, producing one record per CDR3 protein. The table includes 400,000 to 550,000 distinct CDR3 sequences, roughly 24% detected once. The V segment lost 4 bases and the J segment 2 bases; nucleotides outside the gene matches: 1. The CDR3 loop spans 13 amino acids. The V gene's germline CDR1 is SEHNR and CDR2 FQNEAQ (reference sequence). This entry belongs to a study of T cells in Graves' hyperthyroidism and ophthalmopathy. General study points: Stable hyperthyroidism was separated from ophthalmopathy by a model based on 13 V-J features.

The sample consisted of blood. The clonotype originates from a woman aged 30 to 39 with Graves' ophthalmopathy. V usage is TRBV7-9 and J usage is TRBJ2-7, with TRBD1 identical over 8 bases. The CDR3 spells CASSSTGAYEQYF. The CDR3 nucleotides read TGTGCCAGCAGCTCGACAGGGGCCTACGAGCAGTACTTC.